These 30 T cell receptor beta chains came from one sample sequenced in a study of blood T cell repertoires in COVID-19. Using immunoSEQ multiplex PCR, the repertoire was profiled, and TCRdb retains in-frame clones only, with some absent. The sample has about 220,000 clones, about four fifths seen once. Sequencing used PBMCs or T cells enriched from blood (not recorded which). Every receptor here comes from a woman between 45 and 65 years old who had been exposed to COVID-19.

This chain connects TRBV7-2 to TRBJ2-7; 10 positions agree with TRBD1. The junction had 13 bases not matched to a gene; V was cut back by 5 bases and J by 6 bases. The germline V gene encodes CDR1 SGHTA and CDR2 FQGNSA. This CDR3 has 16 amino acids. The CDR3 protein is CASSLLGGTGAGEQYF. CDR3 nucleotides: TGTGCCAGCAGCCTCCTGGGGGGGACAGGGGCGGGCGAGCAGTACTTC.

The CDR3 spells CASSPWAGLEDYGYTF. CDR3 DNA: TGTGCCAGCAGCCCCTGGGCAGGGTTAGAAGACTATGGCTACACCTTC. The chain recombines TRBV7-9 with TRBJ1-2; a possible D gene is TRBD1 (5 bases). Germline values: CDR1 SEHNR, CDR2 FQNEAQ (reference sequence). CDR3 size: 16 residues. Trimming took 5 bases from V and 3 from J, leaving 19 bases between them.

The J gene is TRBJ2-2, the V gene TRBV2; D unclear. In germline, CDR1 is SNHLY, CDR2 FYNNEI. Trimming stripped 2 bases from V and 6 bases from J, with 7 bases between. There are 13 residues in the CDR3. CDR3 nucleotide sequence: TGTGCCAGCAGTGAAATTGTCGCCGGGGAGCTGTTTTTT. Protein sequence: CASSEIVAGELFF. Full variable domain (missing parts from reference TRBV2 and TRBJ2-2): EPEVTQTPSHQVTQMGQEVILRCVPISNHLYFYWYRQILGQKVEFLVSFYNNEISEKSEIFDDQFSVERPDGSNFTLKIRSTKLEDSAMYFCASSEIVAGELFFGEGSRLTVL.

The chain uses TRBV12-5 and TRBJ2-7; no reliable D call. V lost 1 base, J lost 6 bases, and 16 bases lay in between. The CDR3 length is 15 residues. The germline gives CDR1 LGHNT, CDR2 FRNRAP. The CDR3 DNA is TGTGCTAGTGGTTTGGAAGGCCTCAACACGGGCGAGCAGTACTTC. It specifies CASGLEGLNTGEQYF.

The genes are TRBV7-9 and TRBJ1-5; a possible D gene is TRBD1 (5 bases). V was pared by 5 bases and J by 3 bases, with 11 bases between. The CDR3 runs to 14 residues. CDR1 is SEHNR, CDR2 FQNEAQ, per germline (reference sequence). The CDR3 sequence is CASSAGELNQPQHF. As DNA, the CDR3 is TGTGCCAGCAGCGCGGGGGAACTCAATCAGCCCCAGCATTTT.

The chain joins TRBV3-1 (or the pseudogene TRBV3-2) to TRBJ2-2; 10 bases fit TRBD1. Germline CDR1 LGHDT, CDR2 YNNKEL (reference sequence). The CDR3 runs to 16 residues. V trimming: 3 bases; J trimming: 5 bases; junction bases outside the gene matches: 6. The CDR3 region is CASSHLDRGRTGELFF. As DNA, the CDR3 is TGTGCCAGCAGCCATCTAGACAGGGGGCGGACCGGGGAGCTGTTTTTT.

J is TRBJ2-2 and V is TRBV12-3 or TRBV12-4; D ambiguous. The CDR3 is 11 amino acids. V dropped 2 bases and J dropped 10 bases, with 5 bases sitting between them. CDR3: CASSLLAELFF. The CDR3 DNA reads as TGTGCCAGCAGTTTATTAGCGGAGCTGTTTTTT.

In its sample, this clone was seen once. The chain joins TRBV12-5 to TRBJ1-1, with D maybe TRBD1 (5 bases). The germline CDR1 and CDR2 sequences are LGHNT and FRNRAP. There are 12 residues in the CDR3. V gave up 3 bases and J gave up 4 bases, with 6 bases separating them. CDR3 nucleotide sequence: TGTGCTAGTGGTTTTCAGGGCACTGAAGCTTTCTTT. Encoded protein: CASGFQGTEAFF. The entire variable domain, with the rest obtained from reference TRBV12-5 and TRBJ1-1, is as follows: DARVTQTPRHKVTEMGQEVTMRCQPILGHNTVFWYRQTMMQGLELLAYFRNRAPLDDSGMPKDRFSAEMPDATLATLKIQPSEPRDSAVYFCASGFQGTEAFFGQGTRLTVV.

The chain combines TRBV6-2 or TRBV6-3 with TRBJ2-1, with D possibly being TRBD1 (5 bases). Trimming removed 0 bases at V and 12 bases at J, with 21 bases between. Germline CDR1 and CDR2: MNHEY and SVGEGT. The CDR3 is made up of 16 amino acids. CDR3: CASSYSRTPQGIGQFF. CDR3 nucleotide sequence: TGTGCCAGCAGTTACTCAAGAACCCCTCAGGGCATAGGGCAGTTCTTC.

There are a few counts of this clone. The J gene is TRBJ2-7, the V gene TRBV5-1, with D maybe TRBD1 (6 bases). V was trimmed by 0 bases and J by 1 base, leaving 8 bases between them. Germline V gives CDR1 SGHRS, CDR2 YFSETQ. The CDR3 sequence is 14 residues long. The chain's CDR3 is CASSLADSSYEQYF. Written as DNA, the CDR3 is TGCGCCAGCAGCTTGGCGGACAGTTCCTACGAGCAGTACTTC.

V usage is TRBV7-2 and J usage is TRBJ2-3; D possibly corresponds to TRBD2 (7 bases). CDR1 SGHTA and CDR2 FQGNSA come from the germline V gene. The V gene lost 0 bases and the J gene lost 3 bases, with 10 bases spanning the gap. The CDR3 length is 15 residues. The CDR3 DNA follows: TGTGCCAGCAGCTTAGCGGGGGGGCCGACAGATACGCAGTATTTT. Protein: CASSLAGGPTDTQYF.

The rearrangement links TRBV14 to TRBJ2-3; TRBD2 agrees at 9 bases. The CDR3 is made up of 15 amino acids. With 1 base clipped from V and 4 bases from J, the junction kept 3 bases outside the gene matches. CDR1 and CDR2 from the germline V gene are SGHDN and FVKESK. The chain's CDR3 is CASSQVAGVADTQYF. In nucleotides, the CDR3 is TGTGCCAGCAGCCAAGTAGCGGGGGTGGCAGATACGCAGTATTTT. The full variable domain, completed using reference TRBV14 and TRBJ2-3, is EAGVTQFPSHSVIEKGQTVTLRCDPISGHDNLYWYRRVMGKEIKFLLHFVKESKQDESGMPNNRFLAERTGGTYSTLKVQPAELEDSGVYFCASSQVAGVADTQYFGPGTRLTVL.

The V and J genes are TRBV6-5 and TRBJ1-5, with 9 bases lining up with TRBD1. Germline-derived CDR1 and CDR2 are MNHEY and SVGAGI. Trimming took 4 bases from V and 4 from J; bases not matched to a gene: 8. CDR3 length equals 16 residues. CDR3 region: CASSSGQGPLNQPQHF. Written as DNA, the CDR3 is TGTGCCAGCAGTTCGGGACAGGGACCTTTGAATCAGCCCCAGCATTTT.

The genes are TRBV23-1 and TRBJ1-2; perhaps TRBD1 as D (6 bases). TRBV23-1 is sorted into the ORF group, with uncertain function. V lost 6 bases, J lost 4 bases, and 9 bases lay in between. The CDR3 contains 12 residues. CDR3 nucleotides: TGCGCCAGCAGGGTCAGGGGCTATGGCTACACCTTC. Residues: CASRVRGYGYTF.

The chain links TRBV28 to TRBJ1-1; a weak D match, TRBD1 (6 bases). CDR1 is MDHEN, CDR2 SYDVKM, per germline. The CDR3 is 14 amino acids. V lost 7 bases and J lost 1, with 13 bases in between. The CDR3 loop is CASTIGGQNTEAFF. The CDR3 region has the DNA TGTGCCAGCACTATTGGGGGCCAGAACACTGAAGCTTTCTTT.

A remark on this clone: In this CDR3 the conserved last residue, phenylalanine or tryptophan, is missing, so a read error is likely. The DNA is omitted, as the CDR3 cannot be located on it reliably, and the CDR3 follows TCRdb's listing. V usage is TRBV7-2 and J usage is TRBJ1-2; no DNA check was done on the table's D call, TRBD1. 12 amino acids form the CDR3, both terminal residues included. Germline CDR1 is SGHTA and CDR2 is FQGNSA. This chain's CDR3 is CASSYSGTALSI.

This clone showed up just once. The V call is TRBV3-1 (or the pseudogene TRBV3-2), the J call TRBJ2-5, with 7 bases matching TRBD2. There are 14 residues in the CDR3. V dropped 1 base and J dropped 5; count of bases not matched to a gene: 4. Germline-derived CDR1 and CDR2 are LGHDT and YNNKEL (reference sequence). This chain's CDR3 is CASSQVWRGETQYF. The CDR3 nucleotides are TGTGCCAGCAGCCAAGTGTGGCGGGGGGAGACCCAGTACTTC.

The chain uses TRBV6-2 or TRBV6-3 and TRBJ1-6; D gene uncertain. CDR1 and CDR2 (germline): MNHEY, SVGEGT. V was pared by 1 base and J by 0 bases, with 16 bases between. This CDR3 has 19 amino acids. CDR3 nucleotide sequence: TGTGCCAGCAGTTACTTCGAACGGACTTTGGGCTCCTATAATTCACCCCTCCACTTT. Translating gives CASSYFERTLGSYNSPLHF.

This clone was counted a few times. CDR3 DNA sequence: TGCAGCGCCACGACAGGTCTTTACGAGCAGTACTTC. The encoded protein is CSATTGLYEQYF. J is TRBJ2-7 and V is TRBV29-1; perhaps TRBD1 as D (6 bases). The CDR3 covers 12 residues. Germline values: CDR1 SQVTM, CDR2 ANQGSEA. V was trimmed by 7 bases and J by 4 bases, leaving 14 bases between them.

J is TRBJ1-2 and V is TRBV6-1, with no clear D. This CDR3 has 13 amino acids. Between the trimmed V and J ends, which lost 1 base and 4 bases, there was a span of 7 bases. Germline loops: CDR1 MNHNS, CDR2 SASEGT. In nucleotides, the CDR3 is TGTGCCAGCAGTGAAGGACTGAGCTATGGCTACACCTTC. This codes for CASSEGLSYGYTF.

V is TRBV6-6 and J is TRBJ1-5; D is unresolved. V gave up 6 bases and J gave up 5 bases, with 17 bases separating them. CDR3 length: 15 residues. Germline V gene data show CDR1 as MNHNY and CDR2 as SVGAGI (reference sequence). In DNA form, the CDR3 reads TGTGCCAGCAGCCCTCTCAATCTGGGCGATCAGCCCCAGCATTTT. Translation gives CASSPLNLGDQPQHF.

The chain has TRBV6-4 and TRBJ2-3; 15 bases are shared with TRBD2. Germline V gene data show CDR1 as MRHNA and CDR2 as SNTAGT. This CDR3 is 15 amino acids long. The ends lost 3 bases at V and 7 bases at J; junction bases unmatched: 2. CDR3 bases: TGTGCCAGCAGTGATGGGACTAGCGGGGGGCATACGCAGTATTTT. Its protein product is CASSDGTSGGHTQYF.

This clone was observed a single time. The gene calls are TRBV7-6 and TRBJ2-3; 13 nucleotides agree with TRBD2. Germline lookup yields CDR1 SGHVS and CDR2 FNYEAQ. CDR3 length: 15 residues. Losses at the gene ends were 5 bases for V and 4 bases for J; bases not matched to a gene: 3. The CDR3 bases are TGTGCCAGCAGCCTCACTAGCGGGGGGGCAGATACGCAGTATTTT. Translating it yields CASSLTSGGADTQYF.

The chain uses TRBV28 and TRBJ2-7; a weak D match, TRBD1 (6 bases). The CDR3 loop spans 20 amino acids. Looked up from germline, CDR1 is MDHEN and CDR2 is SYDVKM. Trimming removed 3 bases at V and 5 bases at J, with 32 bases between. The CDR3: CASSFIIGGGSPKAIHEQYF. The CDR3 nucleotides are TGTGCCAGCAGTTTCATAATAGGGGGTGGGTCCCCCAAGGCTATCCACGAGCAGTACTTC.

The J gene is TRBJ1-2, the V gene TRBV7-3; D is possibly TRBD1 (5 bases). The CDR3 spans 13 residues. Germline V gene lookup returns CDR1 SGHTA and CDR2 FQGTGA. V lost 1 base to trimming and J lost 5 bases, with 8 bases between them. The CDR3 sequence is CASSLMGGYGYTF. CDR3 nucleotides: TGTGCCAGCAGCTTAATGGGGGGTTATGGCTACACCTTC.

This chain uses TRBV29-1 with TRBJ2-7; 7 nucleotides align to TRBD2. V gave up 4 bases and J gave up 1 base; unmatched junction bases: 10. The CDR3 is 15 amino acids. Germline loops: CDR1 SQVTM, CDR2 ANQGSEA. CDR3 residues: CSVVGGREGSYEQYF. CDR3 nucleotides: TGCAGCGTTGTGGGCGGCAGGGAGGGATCCTACGAGCAGTACTTC.

This rearrangement joins TRBV18 to TRBJ1-2; D call uncertain. The CDR3 runs to 16 residues. V dropped 1 base and J dropped 2 bases, with 14 bases sitting between them. The germline CDR1 and CDR2 sequences are KGHSH and LQKENI. CDR3 in amino acids: CASSPLPGVGNYGYTF. In nucleotides, the CDR3 is TGTGCCAGCTCACCACTCCCCGGGGTAGGAAACTATGGCTACACCTTC.

The chain recombines TRBV2 with TRBJ1-1; TRBD1 is a possible D gene (6 bases). Trimming removed 10 bases at V and 9 bases at J, with 21 bases between. This CDR3 contains 13 residues. Germline CDR1 is SNHLY and CDR2 is FYNNEI. For the CDR3, the DNA is TGTGCCACCGCACTACTACAGGGTCTGAAAGCTTTCTTT. Its protein is CATALLQGLKAFF.

A few counts support this clone. The V and J genes are TRBV19 and TRBJ2-3; TRBD2 matches 10 bases. The CDR3 length is 15 residues. V trimming: 4 bases; J trimming: 2 bases; junction bases outside the gene matches: 3. Germline loops: CDR1 LNHDA, CDR2 SQIVND (reference sequence). The CDR3 spells CASSTSGGHTDTQYF. CDR3 sequence (DNA): TGTGCCAGTAGTACTAGCGGGGGCCACACAGATACGCAGTATTTT.

V is TRBV7-9 and J is TRBJ1-2, with a weak D call TRBD1 (5 bases). The CDR3 is 11 amino acids. In germline, CDR1 is SEHNR, CDR2 FQNEAQ (reference sequence). V shed 7 bases and J shed 6 bases, with 9 bases lying between them. The CDR3 sequence is CASTGGDGYTF. The CDR3, as DNA: TGTGCCAGCACCGGGGGGGATGGCTACACCTTC.